This T cell receptor (beta chain) came from a study of blood T cells in healthy people across ages. Study-level background: Template switching captured about one barcoded beta molecule per two T cells.

A word on this clonotype: What it binds is unknown.

Whole-study findings and limits: Per million T cells, the diversity of TCR beta decreased roughly linearly as age advanced. In long-lived donors, naive CD4+ cell counts and diversity exceeded those of aged donors.

Germline V gives CDR1 SQVTM, CDR2 ANQGSEA. The CDR3 loop spans 15 amino acids. V lost 3 bases, J lost 5 bases, and 9 bases stayed unmatched. With a J-beta primer mix and a sample-barcoded 5' primer, a second PCR ran about 6 to 11 cycles. TCRdb called the 5' RACE reads again in MiXCR, with one record for every CDR3 protein. The sample records some 700,000 distinct CDR3 sequences, 20% to 25% being singletons. All donors came from Russia, were Caucasian and healthy, and spanned ages about 6 to 100. This chain links TRBV29-1 with TRBJ2-1, with TRBD2 identical over 8 bases. This clonotype originated in a man between 65 and 85 years old in good health. Source material: blood. CDR3 DNA: TGCAGCGTTGATGCCGGGAGGGTGGGTAACAATGAGCAGTTCTTC. Residues: CSVDAGRVGNNEQFF.